Below are 5 T cell receptor beta chains sequenced from a single sample in a study of blood T cell repertoires in COVID-19. The method was immunoSEQ multiplex PCR; TCRdb's version includes in-frame clones alone and lacks a portion of them. The profile shows around 250,000 clones, around 88% of them singletons. The sequenced sample was peripheral blood. These receptors came from a man older than 75 with acute or convalescent COVID-19.

The chain has TRBV21-1 and TRBJ2-1; TRBD2 is the table's D call and was not checked against the DNA. TRBV21-1 is an annotated pseudogene. The CDR3 totals 15 residues. CDR3 nucleotide sequence: TGTGCCAGCAGCTTTCGACTAGCGGGAGGACATGAGCAGTTCTTC. Residues: CASSFRLAGGHEQFF.

The CDR3 nucleotides read TGTGCCATGTCGGGGACCCCTCACGAACTAGCGGGAGAGGAAGAGACCCAGTACTTC. It is translated as CAMSGTPHELAGEEETQYF. The chain recombines TRBV19 with TRBJ2-7; 11 bases align to TRBD2. The DNA matches TRBJ2-5 better at its end, which makes the J call doubtful. This CDR3 has 19 amino acids. Germline values: CDR1 LNHDA, CDR2 SQIVND (reference sequence).

The rearrangement links TRBV10-3 to TRBJ2-1; TRBD2 agrees at 11 bases. The CDR3 is 15 amino acids. V lost 4 bases to trimming and J lost 10 bases; unmatched junction nucleotides: 9. Per germline, CDR1 ENHRY and CDR2 SYGVKD. The CDR3 loop reads CAISVGLAEITEQFF. In DNA, the CDR3 is TGTGCCATCAGTGTGGGACTAGCGGAAATAACCGAGCAGTTCTTC.

The chain uses TRBV6-4 and TRBJ2-1; 8 bases agree with TRBD2. The CDR3 runs to 12 residues. Germline V gives CDR1 MRHNA, CDR2 SNTAGT. With V trimmed by 8 bases and J by 9 bases, 6 bases remained unmatched. In DNA, the CDR3 is TGTGCCAGCCGCGGGGGGACTAGTGAGCAGTTCTTC. It translates to CASRGGTSEQFF.

This clone occurred once. The chain joins TRBV27 to TRBJ2-5; 12 bases align to TRBD2. V was clipped by 5 bases and J by 4 bases; unmatched bases: 2. Germline CDR1 MNHEY, CDR2 SMNVEV (reference sequence). This CDR3 is built from 14 residues. CDR3 DNA: TGTGCCAGCAGTCCGGGACTAGCGGGAGAGACCCAGTACTTC. Translating gives CASSPGLAGETQYF.